This T cell receptor beta chain was retrieved from a study of T-cell reconstitution after alpha-beta-depleted transplantation in children. Library preparation (for TCRbeta) was performed with unique molecular identifiers. TCRdb reprocessed the PCR reads with MiXCR, giving one entry per CDR3 protein. The sample holds 400,000 to 500,000 distinct CDR3 sequences; about a tenth are singletons and the top ten take 4.5% to 7%. This specimen consisted of PBMCs from the stem cell graft donor, obtained from the stem cell graft. The receptor was isolated from a human donor who donated a stem cell graft to a child with acute myeloid leukemia.

CDR3 sequence: CASSASASGGPDTQYF. The CDR3 bases are TGTGCCAGCAGCGCATCCGCTAGCGGGGGGCCAGATACGCAGTATTTT. The genes are TRBV9 and TRBJ2-3, with 11 nucleotides matching TRBD2. Germline CDR1 SGDLS, CDR2 YYNGEE. V trimming: 3 bases; J trimming: 4 bases; junction bases outside the gene matches: 7. The CDR3 runs 16 residues. Combining the CDR3 with reference TRBV9 and TRBJ2-3 gives the whole variable domain DSGVTQTPKHLITATGQRVTLRCSPRSGDLSVYWYQQSLDQGLQFLIQYYNGEERAKGNILERFSAQQFPDLHSELNLSSLELGDSALYFCASSASASGGPDTQYFGPGTRLTVL.